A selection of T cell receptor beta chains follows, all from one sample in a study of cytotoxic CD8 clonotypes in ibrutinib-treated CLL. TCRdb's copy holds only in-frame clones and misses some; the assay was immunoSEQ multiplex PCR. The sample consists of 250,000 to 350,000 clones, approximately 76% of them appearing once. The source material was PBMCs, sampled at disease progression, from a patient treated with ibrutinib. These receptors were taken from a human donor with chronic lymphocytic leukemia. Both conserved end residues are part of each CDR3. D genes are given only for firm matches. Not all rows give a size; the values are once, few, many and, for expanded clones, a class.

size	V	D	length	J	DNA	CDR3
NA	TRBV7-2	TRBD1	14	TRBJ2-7	TGTGCCAGCAGCTTCACAGGGGGTTCCTACGAGCAGTACTTC	CASSFTGGSYEQYF
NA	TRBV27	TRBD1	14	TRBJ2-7	TGTGCCAGCAGTCACCGGACAGGTCCAGGCGAGCAGTACTTC	CASSHRTGPGEQYF
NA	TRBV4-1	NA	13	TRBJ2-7	TGCGCCAGCCGGAGGACAGCTACCTACGAGCAGTACTTC	CASRRTATYEQYF
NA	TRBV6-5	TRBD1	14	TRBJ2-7	TGTGCCAGCAGTTACGGGACAGGGTCCCACGAGCAGTACTTC	CASSYGTGSHEQYF
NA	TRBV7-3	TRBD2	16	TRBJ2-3	TGTGCCAGCAGCTCCGGACTAGCGGGAGTTGCAGATACGCAGTATTTT	CASSSGLAGVADTQYF
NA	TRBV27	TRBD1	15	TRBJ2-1	TGTGCCAGCAGTTTAACAGGGGTGGGCTACAATGAGCAGTTCTTC	CASSLTGVGYNEQFF
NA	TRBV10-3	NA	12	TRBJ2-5	TGTGCCATCAGTGAGTCATGGGAGACCCAGTACTTC	CAISESWETQYF
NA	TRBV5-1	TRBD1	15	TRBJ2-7	TGCGCCAGCAGCTTGACCGGGACAGGGGCCTACGAGCAGTACTTC	CASSLTGTGAYEQYF
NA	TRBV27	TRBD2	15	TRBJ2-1	TGTGCCAGCAGCCTAAGCGGGGCCAATTACAATGAGCAGTTCTTC	CASSLSGANYNEQFF
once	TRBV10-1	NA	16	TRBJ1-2	TGCGCCAGCGGAGTCCCGGGACGATCCCGCCACTATGGCTACACCTTC	CASGVPGRSRHYGYTF
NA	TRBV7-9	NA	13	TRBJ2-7	TGTGCCAGCAGCTTAGGGGCCAGCTACGAGCAGTACTTC	CASSLGASYEQYF
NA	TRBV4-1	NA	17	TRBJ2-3	TGCGCCAGCAGCCAGGGGAGCATCAGAGGTGGCACAGATACGCAGTATTTT	CASSQGSIRGGTDTQYF
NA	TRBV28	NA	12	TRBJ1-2	TGTGCCAGCAGGGACGGTTTTTATGGCTACACCTTC	CASRDGFYGYTF
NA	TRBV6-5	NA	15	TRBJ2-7	TGTGCCAGCAGGAGGGGCGGAGGTAGTGCCTACGAGCAGTACTTC	CASRRGGGSAYEQYF
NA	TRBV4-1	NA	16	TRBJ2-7	TGCGCCAGCAGCCAAGAAGCGCAGGGTTTAGGATACGAGCAGTACTTC	CASSQEAQGLGYEQYF
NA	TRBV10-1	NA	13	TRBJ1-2	TGCGCCAGCAGTGAGAGCGGTAACTATGGCTACACCTTC	CASSESGNYGYTF
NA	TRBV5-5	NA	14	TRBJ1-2	TGTGCCAGCACAACCGGGACGGATCTGTATGGCTACACCTTC	CASTTGTDLYGYTF
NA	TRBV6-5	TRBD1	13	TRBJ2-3	TGTGCCAGCAGGTCGGACAGGGAAGATACGCAGTATTTT	CASRSDREDTQYF
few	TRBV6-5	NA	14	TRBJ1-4	TGTGCCAGCAGCCTACACTTCGCTAATGAAAAACTGTTTTTT	CASSLHFANEKLFF
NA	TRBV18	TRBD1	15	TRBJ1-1	TGTGCCAGCTCACCGGACAGGGTCGGATGGAGTGAAGCTTTCTTT	CASSPDRVGWSEAFF
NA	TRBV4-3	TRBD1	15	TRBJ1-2	TGCGCCAGCAGCCAAGGGGACAGAGACTTCGGTAGCTACACCTTC	CASSQGDRDFGSYTF
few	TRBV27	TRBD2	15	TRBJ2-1	TGTGCCAGCAGTCCCCCGGGACTACACTACAATGAGCAGTTCTTC	CASSPPGLHYNEQFF
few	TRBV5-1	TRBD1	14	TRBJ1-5	TGCGCCAGCAGCTTCAGACAGGGAGCACAGCCCCAGCATTTT	CASSFRQGAQPQHF
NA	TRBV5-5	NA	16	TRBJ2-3	TGTGCCAGCAGCCTCCTCGGTGCAGGGAAAACAGATACGCAGTATTTT	CASSLLGAGKTDTQYF
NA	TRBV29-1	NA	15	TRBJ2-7	TGCAGCGTTGATACTCTCCGGGCAGGGAGGTACGAGCAGTACTTC	CSVDTLRAGRYEQYF
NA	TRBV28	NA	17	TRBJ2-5	TGTGCCAGCAGTTTATATCTCCCCCGGGATAGCGAAGAGACCCAGTACTTC	CASSLYLPRDSEETQYF
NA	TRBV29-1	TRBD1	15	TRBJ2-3	TGCAGCGTTGAAGGGGACAGGTTTAATGGAGATACGCAGTATTTT	CSVEGDRFNGDTQYF
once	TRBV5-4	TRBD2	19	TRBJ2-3	TGTGCCAGCAGCTATAAATTTTTGGACGGGACTAGCGGGGGAGATACGCAGTATTTT	CASSYKFLDGTSGGDTQYF
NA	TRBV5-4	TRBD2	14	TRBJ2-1	TGTGCCAGCAGCCCCGGGGACTATGGAGATGAGCAGTTCTTC	CASSPGDYGDEQFF
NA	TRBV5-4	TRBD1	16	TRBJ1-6	TGTGCCAGCAGCAGCGGAAGGACAGGGCTAAATTCACCCCTCCACTTT	CASSSGRTGLNSPLHF
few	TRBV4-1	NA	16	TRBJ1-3	TGCGCCAGCAGCCAAGATGGAGGGTTCCGGGGAAACACCATATATTTT	CASSQDGGFRGNTIYF
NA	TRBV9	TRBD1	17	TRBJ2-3	TGTGCCAGCAGCGTAGGAAGGACAGGGCCGAGCACAGATACGCAGTATTTT	CASSVGRTGPSTDTQYF
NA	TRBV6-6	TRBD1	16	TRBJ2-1	TGTGCCAGCAGTTACTCGATGTCAGGGGGTGGGAATGAGCAGTTCTTC	CASSYSMSGGGNEQFF
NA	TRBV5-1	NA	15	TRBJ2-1	TGCGCCAGCAGCCAACCCACCGGCTCCTACAATGAGCAGTTCTTC	CASSQPTGSYNEQFF
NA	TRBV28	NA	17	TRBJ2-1	TGTGCCAGCAGTACCCCCAAGCGGCAGAGCTCCTACAATGAGCAGTTCTTC	CASSTPKRQSSYNEQFF
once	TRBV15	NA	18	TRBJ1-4	TGTGCCACCAGCAGGGACCCCGGTGGTATTGCAACTAATGAAAAACTGTTTTTT	CATSRDPGGIATNEKLFF
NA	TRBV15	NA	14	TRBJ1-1	TGTGCCACCAGCAGAGTCGGGTTGAACACTGAAGCTTTCTTT	CATSRVGLNTEAFF
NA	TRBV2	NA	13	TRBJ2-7	TGTGCCAGCAGCTTCGGGAAGACCTACGAGCAGTACTTC	CASSFGKTYEQYF
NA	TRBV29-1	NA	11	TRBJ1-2	TGCAGCGTTGAAGGGACGGATGGCTACACCTTC	CSVEGTDGYTF
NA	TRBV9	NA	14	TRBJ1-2	TGTGCCAGCAGCGTCGAGGCCAGGAGCTATGGCTACACCTTC	CASSVEARSYGYTF
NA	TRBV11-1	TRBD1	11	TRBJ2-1	TGTGCCAGCAGTCGACAGGGGTTACAGTTCTTC	CASSRQGLQFF
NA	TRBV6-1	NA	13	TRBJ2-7	TGTGCCAGCAGTGAACAGGGTTGGAACGAGCAGTACTTC	CASSEQGWNEQYF
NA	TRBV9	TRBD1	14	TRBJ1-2	TGTGCCAGCAGCGTAGAGGGACAGAGGAAGGGCTACACCTTC	CASSVEGQRKGYTF
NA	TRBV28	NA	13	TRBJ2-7	TGTGCCAGCAGTCATGACCGACCCTACGAGCAGTACTTC	CASSHDRPYEQYF
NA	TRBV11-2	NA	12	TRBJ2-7	TGTGCCAGCAGCTGGGGGCACCTCGAGCAGTACTTC	CASSWGHLEQYF
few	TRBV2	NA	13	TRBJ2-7	TGTGCCAGCAGTGATGTCAGGGGCCACGAGCAGTACTTC	CASSDVRGHEQYF
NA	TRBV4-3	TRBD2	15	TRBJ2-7	TGCGCCAGCAGCCAGCTAGCGGGAGGGACCTACGAGCAGTACTTC	CASSQLAGGTYEQYF
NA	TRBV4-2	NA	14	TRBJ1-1	TGTGCCAGCAGTCCCAGGAACTCGAACACTGAAGCTTTCTTT	CASSPRNSNTEAFF
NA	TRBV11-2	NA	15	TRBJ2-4	TGTGCCAGCAGCTTACAGCCTCTAGCCAAAAACATTCAGTACTTC	CASSLQPLAKNIQYF
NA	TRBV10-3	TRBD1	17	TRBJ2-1	TGTGCCATCAGTGAGCCCCGGACAGGCGCGGTGTACAATGAGCAGTTCTTC	CAISEPRTGAVYNEQFF
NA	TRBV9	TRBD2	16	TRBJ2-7	TGTGCCAGCAGCGTGGGACTAGCGGGGACCACCTACGAGCAGTACTTC	CASSVGLAGTTYEQYF